This T cell receptor beta chain comes out of a study of shared clonotypes between healthy human individuals. Germline values: CDR1 MGHRA, CDR2 YSYEKL. This CDR3 is built from 15 residues. Trimming cost V 6 bases and J 7 bases, with 18 bases left between them. This clone has more than one count but fewer than ten. Its antigen is currently unknown. General study results and limits: Naive subsets, compared against memory subsets, generally had larger estimated richness values.

The method was immunoSEQ multiplex PCR; TCRdb's version includes in-frame clones alone and lacks a portion of them. The sample carries 2 million to 2.5 million clones, roughly 92% recorded once. The chain recombines TRBV4-1 with TRBJ1-4; no clear D gene. Sequencing was done on a sample of naive CD4+ T cells from PBMCs. Specified subset: CD45RA+ positively selected. The TCR was taken from a man between 18 and 35 years old in good health. Some clones in this sample may be carry-over from other donors' samples. CDR3: CASSPRQVKAEKLFF. The CDR3 DNA reads as TGCGCCAGCAGTCCCCGGCAGGTGAAAGCTGAAAAACTGTTTTTT.